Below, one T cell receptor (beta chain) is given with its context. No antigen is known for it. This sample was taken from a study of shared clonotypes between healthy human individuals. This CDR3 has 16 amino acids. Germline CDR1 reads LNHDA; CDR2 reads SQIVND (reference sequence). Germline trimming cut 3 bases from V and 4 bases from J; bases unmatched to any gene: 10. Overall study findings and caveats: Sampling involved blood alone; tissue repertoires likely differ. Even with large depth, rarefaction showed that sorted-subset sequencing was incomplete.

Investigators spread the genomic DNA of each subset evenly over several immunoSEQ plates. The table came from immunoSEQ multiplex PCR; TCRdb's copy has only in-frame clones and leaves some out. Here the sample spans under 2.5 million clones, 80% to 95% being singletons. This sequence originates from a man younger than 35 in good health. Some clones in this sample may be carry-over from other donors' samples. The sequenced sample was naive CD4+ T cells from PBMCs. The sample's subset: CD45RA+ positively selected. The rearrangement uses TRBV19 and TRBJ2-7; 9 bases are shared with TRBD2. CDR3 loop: CASSMSSGSFLYEQYF. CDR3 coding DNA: TGTGCCAGTAGTATGAGTAGCGGGAGCTTTCTTTACGAGCAGTACTTC.